This is a list of T cell receptor beta chains from one sample in a study of T cell responses to AZD1222 COVID-19 vaccine. Method: immunoSEQ multiplex PCR; TCRdb's copy keeps in-frame clones and lacks some. There are roughly 85,000 clones in the sample; approximately 87% occur only once, and 6% to 9% lies in the top ten. This sample comprised peripheral blood, obtained on day 0 of AZD1222 vaccination. The source of these receptors is an adult in good health. The CDR3 runs from the conserved cysteine through the conserved F or W. Each record gives: D gene, J gene, V gene, clone size, CDR3 protein, CDR3 DNA. The D gene is left open where the match is weak. Only some rows state a clone size, as once, few, many or a class for expanded clones.

-	TRBJ2-5	TRBV18	-	CASSSSSGETQYF	TGTGCCAGCTCATCAAGTTCCGGAGAGACCCAGTACTTC
-	TRBJ1-3	TRBV14	few	CASSGFPALSGNTIYF	TGTGCCAGCAGCGGGTTTCCGGCATTAAGTGGAAACACCATATATTTT
TRBD1	TRBJ1-4	TRBV6-5	-	CASSSVPDRGEKLFF	TGTGCCAGCAGTAGCGTTCCGGACAGGGGTGAAAAACTGTTTTTT
TRBD1	TRBJ2-1	TRBV7-2	-	CASSLSGGLVNEQFF	TGTGCCAGCAGCTTATCAGGGGGCCTGGTTAATGAGCAGTTCTTC
-	TRBJ1-2	TRBV7-6	-	CASSPGHGLPYGYTF	TGTGCCAGCAGCCCGGGACATGGCCTCCCCTATGGCTACACCTTC
-	TRBJ2-2	TRBV12-3/TRBV12-4	-	CASSRSNTGELFF	TGTGCCAGCAGTCGATCGAACACCGGGGAGCTGTTTTTT
TRBD1	TRBJ1-1	TRBV19	once	CASSTPDRGHTEAFF	TGTGCCAGTTCTACGCCAGACAGGGGGCATACTGAAGCTTTCTTT
-	TRBJ2-1	TRBV27	-	CASSPRAADRNEQFF	TGTGCCAGCAGTCCCCGGGCGGCGGATCGTAATGAGCAGTTCTTC
-	TRBJ2-2	TRBV6-2/TRBV6-3	-	CASSYGGNTGELFF	TGTGCCAGCAGTTATGGGGGGAACACCGGGGAGCTGTTTTTT
-	TRBJ2-7	TRBV19	few	CASSLNQGSEQYF	TGTGCCAGTAGCCTAAATCAGGGATCCGAGCAGTACTTC
-	TRBJ1-6	TRBV12-3/TRBV12-4	-	CASSLELNSPLHF	TGTGCCAGCAGTTTAGAATTGAATTCACCCCTCCACTTT
-	TRBJ1-2	TRBV25-1	-	CASSEYSSGHLNYGYTF	TGTGCCAGCAGTGAATATTCTTCGGGACACCTTAACTATGGCTACACCTTC
-	TRBJ1-2	TRBV27	-	CASSSSGGVNYGYTF	TGTGCCAGCAGCTCTAGTGGAGGCGTAAACTATGGCTACACCTTC
-	TRBJ1-1	TRBV6-2/TRBV6-3	-	CASSAPGAEAFF	TGTGCCAGCAGCGCCCCCGGGGCTGAAGCTTTCTTT
TRBD1	TRBJ1-5	TRBV2	-	CASSEQTGSGQPQHF	TGTGCCAGCAGTGAACAGACAGGGTCGGGACAGCCCCAGCATTTT
-	TRBJ1-5	TRBV27	-	CASSNREFGQPQHF	TGTGCCAGCAGTAACAGGGAATTCGGTCAGCCCCAGCATTTT
TRBD2	TRBJ2-1	TRBV29-1	-	CSVVPGLAGVVGAEGYNEQFF	TGCAGCGTTGTCCCGGGACTAGCGGGAGTTGTCGGAGCAGAGGGCTACAATGAGCAGTTCTTC
-	TRBJ1-5	TRBV4-1	-	CASSQAQLNQPQHF	TGCGCCAGCAGCCAAGCCCAGCTCAATCAGCCCCAGCATTTT
-	TRBJ2-7	TRBV7-8	-	CASSSQGTSYEQYF	TGTGCCAGCAGCAGCCAGGGAACATCCTACGAGCAGTACTTC
-	TRBJ1-1	TRBV9	once	CASSRYGVGGSLNTEAFF	TGTGCCAGCAGCAGATACGGGGTCGGGGGGTCCTTGAACACTGAAGCTTTCTTT
-	TRBJ1-1	TRBV3-1/TRBV3-2	-	CASSQDDSSNTEAFF	TGTGCCAGCAGCCAAGATGACAGCTCGAACACTGAAGCTTTCTTT
-	TRBJ1-1	TRBV6-5	-	CASNAGLNTEAFF	TGTGCCAGCAATGCAGGGTTGAACACTGAAGCTTTCTTT
-	TRBJ2-3	TRBV2	few	CASNRDQADTQYF	TGTGCCAGCAACCGGGATCAGGCAGATACGCAGTATTTT